Each of the 18 T cell receptor beta chains below was sequenced from the same sample in a study of blood T cell repertoires in COVID-19 (dated by TCRdb to the early 2020s). Library preparation was by the immunoSEQ multiplex PCR assay. Drawn from immuneACCESS, this table holds only the in-frame rearrangements with V and J called that TCRdb kept. Clones are partly lost; checked studies trace under half to an unresolved V gene and leave the rest unexplained. The sample table contains some 130,000 clones; only one count was recorded for approximately 74% of them. The top ten hold approximately 1.9% of the sample. Specimen: peripheral blood. These TCRs come from a woman between 65 and 79 years old with acute or convalescent COVID-19.

The chain carries TRBV27 and TRBJ2-7; weak D call: TRBD1 (6 bases). From germline, CDR1 is MNHEY and CDR2 SMNVEV (reference sequence). Trimming stripped 8 bases from V and 0 bases from J, with 17 bases between. This CDR3 has 15 residues. The CDR3 reads CASDPLRDISYEQYF. For the CDR3, the DNA is TGTGCCAGCGACCCCCTCCGGGACATCTCCTACGAGCAGTACTTC.

The gene calls are TRBV6-6 and TRBJ2-5, with D maybe TRBD2 (7 bases). V was clipped by 6 bases and J by 3 bases, with 14 bases between them. The CDR3 has 14 amino acids. The germline V gene encodes CDR1 MNHNY and CDR2 SVGAGI (reference sequence). Here the CDR3 reads CASRPRGGEETQYF. In DNA form, the CDR3 reads TGTGCCAGCAGACCGAGGGGGGGGGAAGAGACCCAGTACTTC.

This clone was counted ten times or more. V usage is TRBV19 and J usage is TRBJ1-2; 7 nucleotides agree with TRBD1. V shed 3 bases, J shed 4 bases, and the junction held 8 bases outside the gene matches. The CDR3 totals 15 residues. Germline values: CDR1 LNHDA, CDR2 SQIVND (reference sequence). The CDR3 region is CASSIPGTAVYGYTF. Here the CDR3 DNA reads TGTGCCAGTAGTATCCCCGGGACAGCTGTCTATGGCTACACCTTC.

This chain uses TRBV6-5 with TRBJ1-1; D is ambiguous. The V and J ends lost 10 bases and 1 base respectively, with 7 bases between them. This CDR3 comprises 11 residues. Germline CDR1 and CDR2: MNHEY and SVGAGI. CDR3: CATLRNTEAFF. DNA for the CDR3: TGTGCCACCTTGAGGAACACTGAAGCTTTCTTT.

This chain links TRBV6-5 with TRBJ1-4; no clear D. This CDR3 has 12 residues. Per the germline V gene, CDR1 is MNHEY and CDR2 is SVGAGI. Trimming removed 6 bases from V and 5 bases from J, with 7 bases in between. CDR3 nucleotides: TGTGCCAGCAGCTCCTTAAATGAAAAACTGTTTTTT. Its protein product is CASSSLNEKLFF.

The chain joins TRBV6-5 to TRBJ1-5; D is undetermined. From germline, CDR1 is MNHEY and CDR2 SVGAGI. V was cut by 6 bases and J by 9 bases, with 18 bases left in between. The CDR3 totals 14 residues. Here the CDR3 DNA reads TGTGCCAGCAGCCTGGGAGAGCCTACGTCGCCCCAGCATTTT. Its translation is CASSLGEPTSPQHF.

V usage is TRBV7-9 and J usage is TRBJ1-1; TRBD1 is a possible D gene (6 bases). Trimming cost V 3 bases and J 0 bases, with 11 bases left between them. In germline, CDR1 is SEHNR, CDR2 FQNEAQ (reference sequence). The CDR3 has 15 amino acids. In DNA form, the CDR3 reads TGTGCCAGCAGCTTGGACGGACAGCTGAACACTGAAGCTTTCTTT. This gives the protein CASSLDGQLNTEAFF.

This chain uses TRBV7-9 with TRBJ2-3; D is unclear. Germline V CDR1 and CDR2: SEHNR, FQNEAQ (reference sequence). Trimming pared 6 bases from V and 2 bases from J, leaving 3 bases between. The CDR3 covers 11 residues. The CDR3 DNA is TGTGCCAGCAGACACACAGATACGCAGTATTTT. Amino acid sequence: CASRHTDTQYF.

The chain has TRBV7-2 and TRBJ2-7; no reliable D call. Trimming removed 5 bases from V and 9 bases from J, with 26 bases in between. CDR1 and CDR2 (germline): SGHTA, FQGNSA. The CDR3 is made up of 16 amino acids. CDR3 DNA sequence: TGTGCCAGCAGCCATAACACGGCAGTACCATCTACGGGGCAGTACTTC. Protein: CASSHNTAVPSTGQYF.

This clone came up once. V gene TRBV9 combines with J gene TRBJ1-3; D unresolved. The CDR3 runs to 15 residues. Germline-derived CDR1 and CDR2 are SGDLS and YYNGEE. V shed 0 bases and J shed 1 base, with 8 bases lying between them. CDR3 in DNA: TGTGCCAGCAGCGTAGATGTGACATCTGGAAACACCATATATTTT. The encoded protein is CASSVDVTSGNTIYF.

The rearrangement links TRBV11-2 to TRBJ2-7; the D gene is possibly TRBD2 (5 bases). CDR1 is SGHAT, CDR2 FQNNGV, per germline. The CDR3 length is 14 residues. Trimming left V 1 base short and J 6 bases short, with 13 bases between. The CDR3 sequence is CASSLAIEGGEQYF. The CDR3 coding sequence is TGTGCCAGCAGCTTAGCGATAGAGGGCGGCGAGCAGTACTTC. Combining the CDR3 with reference TRBV11-2 and TRBJ2-7 gives the whole variable domain EAGVAQSPRYKIIEKRQSVAFWCNPISGHATLYWYQQILGQGPKLLIQFQNNGVVDDSQLPKDRFSAERLKGVDSTLKIQPAKLEDSAVYLCASSLAIEGGEQYFGPGTRLTVT.

This clone was seen a single time. The CDR3 DNA reads as TGTGCCAGCAGCCCCGCGGGCGGGAGCGCAACTAATGAAAAACTGTTTTTT. Protein sequence: CASSPAGGSATNEKLFF. The V gene is TRBV9, the J gene TRBJ1-4; D gene ambiguous. This CDR3 comprises 17 residues. V was cut by 4 bases and J by 0 bases, with 16 bases left in between. The germline V gene has CDR1 SGDLS and CDR2 YYNGEE.

The chain employs TRBV7-9 and TRBJ1-5; D is possibly TRBD1 (5 bases). The germline V gene has CDR1 SEHNR and CDR2 FQNEAQ (reference sequence). CDR3 length: 14 residues. V was pared by 4 bases and J by 7 bases, with 14 bases between. The CDR3 DNA follows: TGTGCCAGCAGCTCGTCCCAGGGAGGGCAGCCCCAGCATTTT. It yields the protein CASSSSQGGQPQHF.

This clone was seen only a few times. This sequence joins TRBV2 and TRBJ1-1, with 8 nucleotides matching TRBD1. This CDR3 is built from 16 residues. V trimming: 2 bases; J trimming: 4 bases; junction bases outside the gene matches: 9. The germline V gene has CDR1 SNHLY and CDR2 FYNNEI. The CDR3 is CASSERRGQGTTEAFF. CDR3 sequence (DNA): TGTGCCAGCAGTGAACGACGAGGACAGGGCACCACTGAAGCTTTCTTT.

V usage is TRBV28 and J usage is TRBJ2-2; 7 positions match TRBD2. This CDR3 comprises 15 residues. Germline values: CDR1 MDHEN, CDR2 SYDVKM. After removal of 5 bases from V and 5 bases from J, the junction contained 8 bases not matched to a gene. CDR3 sequence reads: CASSREAVRTGELFF. The CDR3 nucleotides are TGTGCCAGCAGTCGGGAGGCCGTGAGAACCGGGGAGCTGTTTTTT.

This clone has a count of ten or more. V is TRBV19 and J is TRBJ1-2; tentative D call: TRBD1 (5 bases). Germline CDR1 reads LNHDA; CDR2 reads SQIVND (reference sequence). This CDR3 is built from 14 residues. V dropped 7 bases and J dropped 5 bases, with 17 bases sitting between them. For the CDR3, the DNA is TGTGCCAGTACCCCACGACGGGAGGGGTATGGCTACACCTTC. This gives the protein CASTPRREGYGYTF.

The rearrangement uses TRBV6-2 or TRBV6-3 and TRBJ2-7; possible D gene TRBD2, 6 bases. The germline V gene encodes CDR1 MNHEY and CDR2 SVGEGT. V was cut by 0 bases and J by 3 bases, with 18 bases left in between. CDR3 size: 17 residues. CDR3 in amino acids: CASSYSRRRGPFYEQYF. The CDR3 coding sequence is TGTGCCAGCAGTTACTCGAGGAGGCGGGGTCCTTTCTACGAGCAGTACTTC.

V gene TRBV6-6 combines with J gene TRBJ1-5; no clear D gene. The germline CDR1 and CDR2 sequences are MNHNY and SVGAGI (reference sequence). Trimming stripped 5 bases from V and 3 bases from J, with 14 bases between. CDR3 length: 15 residues. The CDR3 DNA reads as TGTGCCAGCAGTCCCCCGGAGTGGGTCAATCAGCCCCAGCATTTT. This encodes CASSPPEWVNQPQHF.